These 31 T cell receptor beta chains were sequenced from one sample in a study of blood T cell repertoires in COVID-19. Produced via immunoSEQ multiplex PCR; TCRdb's table is partial and in-frame only. The sample records under 500,000 clones, nearly 90% being singletons. The specimen sequenced was PBMCs or T cells enriched from blood (not recorded which). These receptors all come from a young woman with acute COVID-19.

The genes are TRBV5-1 and TRBJ2-7; the D gene is possibly TRBD1 (6 bases). Germline values: CDR1 SGHRS, CDR2 YFSETQ. The V and J ends lost 1 base and 0 bases respectively, with 11 bases between them. CDR3 length: 15 amino acids. CDR3 sequence: CASSLTGYDSYEQYF. DNA for the CDR3: TGCGCCAGCAGCTTGACAGGGTACGACTCCTACGAGCAGTACTTC.

This clone was counted between two and nine times. The chain carries TRBV5-1 and TRBJ2-7; perhaps TRBD2 as D (6 bases). The CDR3 has 12 residues. Germline CDR1 reads SGHRS; CDR2 reads YFSETQ. Between the trimmed V and J ends, which lost 4 bases and 7 bases, there was a span of 12 bases. CDR3 bases: TGCGCCAGCAGCCCGGGGACTTTTGAGCAGTACTTC. Protein sequence: CASSPGTFEQYF.

V usage is TRBV3-1 (or the pseudogene TRBV3-2) and J usage is TRBJ2-5; 14 bases fit TRBD2. The CDR3 runs 18 residues. The germline CDR1 and CDR2 sequences are LGHDT and YNNKEL (reference sequence). The V and J ends lost 3 bases and 2 bases, in that order; junction bases with no gene match: 8. The CDR3 loop reads CASSHGLGTSGGQETQYF. DNA of the CDR3: TGTGCCAGCAGCCACGGACTTGGGACTAGCGGGGGACAAGAGACCCAGTACTTC.

The V gene is TRBV4-3, the J gene TRBJ2-1; the match to TRBD2 covers 9 bases. Germline loops: CDR1 LGHNA, CDR2 YSLEER. The CDR3 loop spans 14 amino acids. The V segment lost 1 base and the J segment 12 bases; nucleotides outside the gene matches: 7. DNA of the CDR3: TGCGCCAGCAGCCAAGCGACTAGCGGTCGCCGGCAGTTCTTC. This gives the protein CASSQATSGRRQFF.

This chain connects TRBV28 to TRBJ2-3; perhaps TRBD2 as D (6 bases). The CDR3 spans 15 residues. V lost 3 bases and J lost 5, with 15 bases in between. From germline, CDR1 is MDHEN and CDR2 SYDVKM. This CDR3 is CASSLVAREIDTQYF. CDR3 DNA: TGTGCCAGCAGTTTGGTTGCCCGGGAGATAGATACGCAGTATTTT. Together with reference TRBV28 and TRBJ2-3, the CDR3 gives the full variable domain: DVKVTQSSRYLVKRTGEKVFLECVQDMDHENMFWYRQDPGLGLRLIYFSYDVKMKEKGDIPEGYSVSREKKERFSLILESASTNQTSMYLCASSLVAREIDTQYFGPGTRLTVL.

The rearrangement joins TRBV25-1 to TRBJ2-7; D gene unclear. V was trimmed by 5 bases and J by 5 bases, leaving 10 bases between them. The CDR3 runs 12 residues. Per germline, CDR1 MGHDK and CDR2 SYGVNS. The CDR3 sequence is CASSHGPHEQYF. CDR3 in DNA: TGTGCCAGCAGTCATGGGCCCCACGAGCAGTACTTC.

The chain uses TRBV4-3 and TRBJ1-5; D gene uncertain. The V gene lost 5 bases and the J gene lost 0 bases, with 11 bases spanning the gap. Germline V gives CDR1 LGHNA, CDR2 YSLEER. The CDR3 runs 15 residues. The CDR3 here is CASSSRHSSNQPQHF. The DNA of the CDR3 is TGCGCCAGCAGCTCCCGACATAGTAGCAATCAGCCCCAGCATTTT.

The genes are TRBV19 and TRBJ1-6; D is unclear. The CDR3 consists of 13 residues. CDR1 and CDR2 from the germline V gene are LNHDA and SQIVND (reference sequence). The germline V and J ends were trimmed by 4 bases and 7 bases, with 8 bases remaining between them. DNA of the CDR3: TGTGCCAGTAGTAACGGCAGGAATTCACCCCTCCACTTT. It encodes CASSNGRNSPLHF.

The genes are TRBV5-8 and TRBJ2-2; D might be TRBD1 (6 bases). CDR3 length: 15 residues. V dropped 6 bases and J dropped 0 bases, with 12 bases sitting between them. Per the germline V gene, CDR1 is SGHTS and CDR2 is YDEGEE. The CDR3 here is CASTPGQPNTGELFF. DNA of the CDR3: TGTGCCAGCACACCGGGACAACCGAACACCGGGGAGCTGTTTTTT.

V usage is TRBV7-6 and J usage is TRBJ1-5, with D tentatively TRBD1 (6 bases). V was clipped by 5 bases and J by 6 bases, with 14 bases between them. Germline V gives CDR1 SGHVS, CDR2 FNYEAQ. The CDR3 has 14 residues. CDR3 bases: TGTGCCAGCAGCCCCGGACAGAGTCCTCAGCCCCAGCATTTT. Amino acids: CASSPGQSPQPQHF. The variable domain in full, with the rest retrieved from reference TRBV7-6 and TRBJ1-5, is GAGVSQSPRYKVTKRGQDVALRCDPISGHVSLYWYRQALGQGPEFLTYFNYEAQQDKSGLPNDRFSAERPEGSISTLTIQRTEQRDSAMYRCASSPGQSPQPQHFGDGTRLSIL.

The gene calls are TRBV7-2 and TRBJ2-7, with D perhaps matching TRBD1 (6 bases). The CDR3 consists of 15 residues. Germline-derived CDR1 and CDR2 are SGHTA and FQGNSA. V shed 0 bases and J shed 1 base, with 10 bases lying between them. This CDR3 reads CASSLAGTPSYEQYF. The CDR3 nucleotides are TGTGCCAGCAGCTTAGCCGGGACACCGTCCTACGAGCAGTACTTC.

The chain couples TRBV6-5 to TRBJ2-7; D gene ambiguous. Germline V gene sequence: CDR1 MNHEY, CDR2 SVGAGI. V shed 6 bases and J shed 4 bases, with 13 bases lying between them. The CDR3 is 13 amino acids. The CDR3 coding sequence is TGTGCCAGCAGATCAGAGGCAGTGTACGAGCAGTACTTC. It is translated as CASRSEAVYEQYF.

The J gene is TRBJ2-7, the V gene TRBV7-9, with 13 bases matching TRBD2. V was pared by 3 bases and J by 3 bases, with 5 bases of the junction left unmatched. The CDR3 sequence is 16 residues long. The germline V gene has CDR1 SEHNR and CDR2 FQNEAQ (reference sequence). The CDR3 region has the DNA TGTGCCAGCAGCTTGGGGACTAGCGGGGTCTTCTACGAGCAGTACTTC. Translation gives CASSLGTSGVFYEQYF.

V gene TRBV18 combines with J gene TRBJ2-7; D is perhaps TRBD1 (6 bases). V was clipped by 6 bases and J by 4 bases, with 16 bases between them. The CDR3 consists of 14 residues. The germline gives CDR1 KGHSH, CDR2 LQKENI. CDR3 in amino acids: CASSRQDRGYEQYF. Written as DNA, the CDR3 is TGTGCCAGCTCTCGACAGGACCGAGGGTACGAGCAGTACTTC.

The rearrangement uses TRBV4-2 and TRBJ2-2; 9 bases match TRBD1. The CDR3 runs 17 residues. Germline trimming cut 0 bases from V and 6 bases from J; bases unmatched to any gene: 8. CDR1 LGHNA and CDR2 YNFKEQ come from the germline V gene. The CDR3 reads CASSQEGVGQGAGELFF. For the CDR3, the DNA is TGTGCCAGCAGCCAAGAGGGTGTGGGACAGGGCGCCGGGGAGCTGTTTTTT.

The chain joins TRBV5-6 to TRBJ1-6; the match to TRBD1 covers 9 bases. V shed 4 bases, J shed 9 bases, and the junction held 5 bases outside the gene matches. The CDR3 loop spans 14 amino acids. Per the germline V gene, CDR1 is SGHDT and CDR2 is YYEEEE. CDR3 sequence: CASSPQGAGSPLHF. CDR3 nucleotide sequence: TGTGCCAGCAGCCCACAGGGGGCCGGTTCACCCCTCCACTTT.

This chain joins TRBV19 and TRBJ2-2; D might be TRBD1 (5 bases). V lost 4 bases and J 6 bases, leaving 18 bases between the germline ends. Germline V gene data show CDR1 as LNHDA and CDR2 as SQIVND (reference sequence). The CDR3 is 16 residues long. The CDR3 loop reads CASSTPRAGLAGELFF. The CDR3 DNA follows: TGTGCCAGTAGTACCCCCCGGGCAGGGTTGGCCGGGGAGCTGTTTTTT.

V gene TRBV12-3 or TRBV12-4 combines with J gene TRBJ2-7; D might be TRBD1 (6 bases). Trimming stripped 6 bases from V and 5 bases from J, with 14 bases between. CDR3 size: 13 residues. The CDR3 sequence: CASSLTGGDEQYF. The CDR3 nucleotides read TGTGCCAGCAGCTTGACAGGTGGGGACGAGCAGTACTTC.

The V call is TRBV5-4, the J call TRBJ1-6; TRBD1 is a possible D gene (6 bases). Looked up from germline, CDR1 is SGHNT and CDR2 is YYREEE (reference sequence). V dropped 1 base and J dropped 6 bases, with 8 bases sitting between them. The CDR3 has 14 amino acids. The CDR3 DNA reads as TGTGCCAGCAGCTTGAGGGGGTTTAATTCACCCCTCCACTTT. This gives the protein CASSLRGFNSPLHF.

The chain is built from TRBV2 and TRBJ1-4; D remains unclear. Trimming shortened V by 7 bases and J by 5 bases, and 11 bases separated the two germline ends. Per germline, CDR1 SNHLY and CDR2 FYNNEI. The CDR3 has 13 amino acids. The CDR3, as DNA: TGTGCCAGCAACCGAGACGGGAATGAAAAACTGTTTTTT. This sequence encodes CASNRDGNEKLFF.

The rearrangement uses TRBV10-3 and TRBJ1-4; 7 nucleotides line up with TRBD1. J lost 4 bases, V lost 2 bases, and 1 base had no gene match. CDR1 is ENHRY, CDR2 SYGVKD, per germline. This CDR3 comprises 14 residues. The CDR3 is CAISEGQVNEKLFF. CDR3 nucleotide sequence: TGTGCCATCAGTGAGGGACAGGTTAATGAAAAACTGTTTTTT.

V usage is TRBV7-6 and J usage is TRBJ1-3; possibly TRBD1 for D (5 bases). Germline V gene lookup returns CDR1 SGHVS and CDR2 FNYEAQ. Trimming stripped 5 bases from V and 1 base from J, with 21 bases between. This CDR3 is built from 18 residues. The CDR3 DNA sequence: TGTGCCAGCAGCCTGGGACGGGGGAGAGGTATTTCTGGAAACACCATATATTTT. Its protein product is CASSLGRGRGISGNTIYF.

Only one count was recorded for this clone. V usage is TRBV5-4 and J usage is TRBJ2-1; 9 bases agree with TRBD1. Germline V gene sequence: CDR1 SGHNT, CDR2 YYREEE (reference sequence). The CDR3 contains 15 residues. Trimming took 4 bases from V and 6 from J; bases not matched to a gene: 8. Here the CDR3 DNA reads TGTGCCAGCAGCCCTTTGGGACAGGGTAGCAATGAGCAGTTCTTC. It is translated as CASSPLGQGSNEQFF.

The CDR3 is CASSINRGPGELFF. DNA for the CDR3: TGTGCCAGCAGCATAAACAGGGGGCCCGGGGAGCTGTTTTTT. The genes are TRBV9 and TRBJ2-2; 9 bases fit TRBD1. Germline V gives CDR1 SGDLS, CDR2 YYNGEE. J was trimmed by 6 bases and V by 4 bases; bases with no gene match: 4. The CDR3 has 14 residues.

This chain links TRBV7-2 with TRBJ1-4; tentative D call: TRBD1 (6 bases). The CDR3 runs to 12 residues. Trimming took 5 bases from V and 6 from J, leaving 7 bases between them. From germline, CDR1 is SGHTA and CDR2 FQGNSA. CDR3 sequence (DNA): TGTGCCAGCAGCAGACAGGATGAAAAACTGTTTTTT. This gives the protein CASSRQDEKLFF.

The V and J genes are TRBV11-2 and TRBJ2-1, with TRBD2 matching over 9 bases. Losses at the gene ends were 5 bases for V and 7 bases for J; bases not matched to a gene: 9. The CDR3 runs to 15 residues. Germline CDR1 SGHAT, CDR2 FQNNGV. The CDR3 region is CASSPFRGLANEQFF. DNA for the CDR3: TGTGCCAGCAGCCCCTTCCGGGGACTAGCAAATGAGCAGTTCTTC.

V and J are TRBV2 and TRBJ1-2; 7 bases match TRBD1. There are 12 residues in the CDR3. V dropped 10 bases and J dropped 4; count of bases not matched to a gene: 6. Germline CDR1 is SNHLY and CDR2 is FYNNEI. CDR3 bases: TGTGCCACTTCAACAGGGGTCTATGGCTACACCTTC. Encoded protein: CATSTGVYGYTF.

This chain connects TRBV6-5 to TRBJ1-1; D ambiguous. Germline V gene lookup returns CDR1 MNHEY and CDR2 SVGAGI. With 1 base removed from V and 4 bases from J, the gap between germline ends came to 13 bases. This CDR3 has 15 residues. The CDR3 here is CASSYFVPGSTEAFF. Here the CDR3 DNA reads TGTGCCAGCAGTTACTTCGTCCCGGGTAGCACTGAAGCTTTCTTT.

The chain couples TRBV5-1 to TRBJ1-2, with 10 bases matching TRBD1. The CDR3 contains 13 residues. V trimming: 9 bases; J trimming: 3 bases; junction bases outside the gene matches: 5. The V gene's germline CDR1 is SGHRS and CDR2 YFSETQ. The CDR3 here is CATRQGADYGYTF. The DNA of the CDR3 is TGCGCCACCAGACAGGGGGCGGACTATGGCTACACCTTC.

The V and J genes are TRBV18 and TRBJ1-6; 7 positions agree with TRBD1. The trim removed 3 bases at V and 10 bases at J, leaving 6 bases unmatched. Germline V lookup: CDR1 KGHSH, CDR2 LQKENI. The CDR3 is made up of 14 amino acids. DNA for the CDR3: TGTGCCAGCTCACCGCGACAGGGAGAATCACCCCTCCACTTT. It is translated as CASSPRQGESPLHF.

This rearrangement joins TRBV7-9 to TRBJ1-1, with 8 bases that match TRBD1. The V and J ends lost 3 bases and 5 bases, in that order; junction bases with no gene match: 8. From germline, CDR1 is SEHNR and CDR2 FQNEAQ (reference sequence). This CDR3 spans 15 amino acids. In DNA, the CDR3 is TGTGCCAGCAGCTTCACGGACAGGGCTGGAACTGAAGCTTTCTTT. Translated: CASSFTDRAGTEAFF.